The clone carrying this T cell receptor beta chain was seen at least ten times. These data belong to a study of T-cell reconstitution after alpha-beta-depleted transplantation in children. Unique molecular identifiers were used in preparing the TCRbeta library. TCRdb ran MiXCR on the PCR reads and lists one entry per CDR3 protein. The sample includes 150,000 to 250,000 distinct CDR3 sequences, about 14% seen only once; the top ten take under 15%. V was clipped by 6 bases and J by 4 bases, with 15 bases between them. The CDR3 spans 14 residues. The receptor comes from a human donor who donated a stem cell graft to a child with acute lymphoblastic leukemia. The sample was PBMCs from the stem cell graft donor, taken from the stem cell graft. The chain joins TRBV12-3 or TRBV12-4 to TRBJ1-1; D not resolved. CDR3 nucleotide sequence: TGTGCCAGCAGGAGGCCCCGGAGGAGCACTGAAGCTTTCTTT. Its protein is CASRRPRRSTEAFF.